Included here is one TCR beta chain sequence, with context. This CDR3 is 15 amino acids long. Germline V gene sequence: CDR1 ENHRY, CDR2 SYGVKD. V lost 6 bases and J lost 2; bases outside the gene matches: 8. The source of the sample is a study of CD8+ T cells in alopecia areata. Study context: Severity scoring for treated patients was based on the percentage of affected scalp area.

The sequencing template was cDNA reverse transcribed from extracted RNA. Some clones are missing from TCRdb's copy, which holds only in-frame ones; the method was immunoSEQ multiplex PCR. The sample has about 220,000 clones; 50% to 70% are singletons. Treatment here: oral pan-JAK inhibitor, 5-10 mg twice daily. The sequence was obtained from a human donor with alopecia areata. This chain links TRBV10-3 with TRBJ2-7; 9 bases are shared with TRBD1. Sequencing used CD4+ T cells sorted from blood, obtained at week 4, from a patient treated with tofacitinib. The DNA of the CDR3 is TGTGCCATCAGAGAACAGGGGGCGGGAGCCTACGAGCAGTACTTC. Translation gives CAIREQGAGAYEQYF.